Following are 20 T cell receptor beta chains from one sample sequenced in a study of identical twins' blood T cells. Each CDR3 protein gets one entry after TCRdb re-called the 5' RACE reads with MiXCR. The data show a few hundred thousand distinct CDR3 sequences, with over 25% seen just once and about 6% held by the top ten. The sample comprised PBMCs. The receptor source for this set is a woman aged 18 to 50 in good health.

The chain couples TRBV7-9 to TRBJ2-2; 7 bases fit TRBD1. J lost 5 bases, V lost 6 bases, and 3 bases had no gene match. This CDR3 spans 13 amino acids. The germline V gene encodes CDR1 SEHNR and CDR2 FQNEAQ (reference sequence). The CDR3 DNA is TGTGCCAGCAGTCGACAGGGTACCGGGGAGCTGTTTTTT. It yields the protein CASSRQGTGELFF.

The V call is TRBV19, the J call TRBJ1-4; D ambiguous. The CDR3 extends over 15 amino acids. Germline V CDR1 and CDR2: LNHDA, SQIVND (reference sequence). V gave up 9 bases and J gave up 8 bases, with 22 bases separating them. The CDR3 is CASAIRVVGREKLFF. CDR3 DNA sequence: TGTGCCAGCGCAATAAGGGTAGTTGGAAGAGAAAAACTGTTTTTT.

In regard to this clonotype: The junction differs from germline at one of its ends, possibly a read error. The chain employs TRBV27 and TRBJ1-1; the D gene is possibly TRBD1 (5 bases). From germline, CDR1 is MNHEY and CDR2 SMNVEV (reference sequence). The CDR3 has 12 residues. In DNA, the CDR3 is TGTGCCAGCAGAACCCCAGGGAGGGAAGCTTTGTTT. Translated, it gives CASRTPGREALF.

V usage is TRBV11-2 and J usage is TRBJ1-1; D is undetermined. The CDR3 is 12 amino acids. Trimming took 8 bases from V and 4 from J, leaving 11 bases between them. Looked up from germline, CDR1 is SGHAT and CDR2 is FQNNGV. The CDR3 loop is CASAPFSTEAFF. In DNA, the CDR3 is TGTGCCAGCGCCCCATTCTCCACTGAAGCTTTCTTT.

This clonotype was observed at least ten times. Compared with germline, one end of the junction differs, possibly owing to a read error. The chain employs TRBV19 and TRBJ1-1; D is unclear. The CDR3 is 13 residues long. Germline loops: CDR1 LNHDA, CDR2 SQIVND (reference sequence). This chain's CDR3 is CASSPQVNTEAFF. CDR3 DNA: TGCGCCAGCAGCCCCCAAGTGAACACTGAAGCTTTCTTT.

This clonotype has a count of ten or more. The chain has TRBV11-2 and TRBJ1-1; D ambiguous. V was shortened by 3 bases and J by 7 bases, with 9 bases between the two germline ends. Per germline, CDR1 SGHAT and CDR2 FQNNGV. The CDR3 has 12 amino acids. The CDR3: CASSFRGFEAFF. CDR3 in DNA: TGTGCCAGCAGCTTCCGGGGATTTGAAGCTTTCTTT.

The CDR3 DNA is TGTGCCAGCAGCGTAGATCTAGCGACAGCAGATACGCAGTATTTT. Its protein is CASSVDLATADTQYF. This chain uses TRBV9 with TRBJ2-3; tentative D call: TRBD2 (6 bases). V was clipped by 0 bases and J by 4 bases, with 12 bases between them. This CDR3 comprises 15 residues. Germline loops: CDR1 SGDLS, CDR2 YYNGEE.

V usage is TRBV20-1 and J usage is TRBJ2-2; D remains unclear. Per the germline V gene, CDR1 is DFQATT and CDR2 is SNEGSKA (reference sequence). The CDR3 length is 15 residues. Trimming took 4 bases from V and 4 from J, leaving 16 bases between them. The CDR3 is CSAIGLQSGTGELFF. CDR3 coding DNA: TGCAGTGCTATAGGGCTCCAATCGGGCACCGGGGAGCTGTTTTTT.

In DNA, the CDR3 is TGTGCCAGCAGCTTAGTCGGGGTTAACACCGGGGAGCTGTTTTTT. Translation gives CASSLVGVNTGELFF. This sequence joins TRBV7-2 and TRBJ2-2, with D possibly being TRBD2 (5 bases). Looked up from germline, CDR1 is SGHTA and CDR2 is FQGNSA. The ends were cut back, 1 base at V and 2 bases at J, with 8 bases in the middle. This CDR3 comprises 15 residues.

This chain links TRBV4-1 with TRBJ2-1; D remains ambiguous. The germline V and J ends were trimmed by 0 bases and 6 bases, with 9 bases remaining between them. The CDR3 runs to 14 residues. The germline CDR1 and CDR2 sequences are MGHRA and YSYEKL. Here the CDR3 reads CASSQEEQSNEQFF. The CDR3 DNA sequence: TGCGCCAGCAGCCAAGAAGAACAGAGCAATGAGCAGTTCTTC.

The V gene is TRBV12-3 or TRBV12-4, the J gene TRBJ2-3; D perhaps matches TRBD1 (5 bases). The V end was cut by 3 bases, the J end by 0 bases, with 13 bases between. The CDR3 loop spans 16 amino acids. CDR3 loop: CASSFRTLTSTDTQYF. The CDR3 DNA reads TGTGCCAGCAGTTTTCGGACACTGACTAGCACAGATACGCAGTATTTT.

The rearrangement uses TRBV20-1 and TRBJ1-1, with D perhaps TRBD1 (5 bases). In germline, CDR1 is DFQATT, CDR2 SNEGSKA (reference sequence). CDR3 length: 13 residues. Between the trimmed V and J ends, which lost 1 base and 4 bases, there was a span of 10 bases. For the CDR3, the DNA is TGCAGTGCTAGAGGCCCGGGGGGCACTGAAGCTTTCTTT. Translation gives CSARGPGGTEAFF.

The table lists this clonotype with a few counts. The gene calls are TRBV3-1 and TRBJ1-1; TRBD1 is a possible D gene (5 bases). V was clipped by 3 bases and J by 1 base, with 9 bases between them. The germline V gene has CDR1 LGHDT and CDR2 YNNKEL (reference sequence). The CDR3 length is 14 residues. The chain's CDR3 is CASSHSTGNTEAFF. The CDR3 nucleotides are TGTGCCAGCAGCCACTCCACAGGGAACACTGAAGCTTTCTTT.

The chain uses TRBV6-2 or TRBV6-3 and TRBJ2-7, with D maybe TRBD1 (5 bases). V lost 3 bases and J 1 base, leaving 13 bases between the germline ends. Germline V gene data show CDR1 as MNHEY and CDR2 as SVGEGT. This CDR3 is built from 15 residues. CDR3 in DNA: TGTGCCAGCAGTTATGACAGTTCCATATCCTACGAGCAGTACTTC. This codes for CASSYDSSISYEQYF.

The chain uses TRBV20-1 and TRBJ2-7; D is ambiguous. Germline V CDR1 and CDR2: DFQATT, SNEGSKA (reference sequence). The V end was cut by 3 bases, the J end by 5 bases, with 11 bases between. There are 12 residues in the CDR3. The DNA for the CDR3 is TGCAGTGCTAGGTGGCAAGCAAACGAGCAGTACTTC. Its protein is CSARWQANEQYF.

The rearrangement joins TRBV20-1 to TRBJ2-3, with D perhaps given as TRBD1 or TRBD2 (7 bases each). Looked up from germline, CDR1 is DFQATT and CDR2 is SNEGSKA (reference sequence). The V gene lost 1 base and the J gene lost 0 bases, with 17 bases spanning the gap. The CDR3 is 17 residues long. The CDR3 nucleotides read TGCAGTGCTAGAGTTGCCAGGGGGGGCCGAAGCACAGATACGCAGTATTTT. It codes for CSARVARGGRSTDTQYF.

Here the CDR3 reads CSGLEGAHKSEQYF. The CDR3 DNA follows: TGCAGCGGGTTGGAGGGGGCGCATAAATCCGAGCAGTACTTC. The chain joins TRBV29-1 to TRBJ2-7; possible D gene TRBD1, 7 bases. The CDR3 has 14 amino acids. Germline V gene lookup returns CDR1 SQVTM and CDR2 ANQGSEA. Trimming left V 7 bases short and J 6 bases short, with 22 bases between.

The rearrangement joins TRBV6-5 to TRBJ1-1, with unresolved D. Germline V gene lookup returns CDR1 MNHEY and CDR2 SVGAGI. The V gene lost 0 bases and the J gene lost 6 bases, with 5 bases spanning the gap. This CDR3 contains 12 residues. The CDR3 loop reads CASSYSLSEAFF. CDR3 DNA: TGTGCCAGCAGTTACTCATTGTCTGAAGCTTTCTTT.

Comment on this clonotype: A clone one base away is much larger, so this may be a read error. The V gene is TRBV29-1, the J gene TRBJ2-2; D perhaps matches TRBD2 (5 bases). CDR1 is SQVTM, CDR2 ANQGSEA, per germline. The CDR3 is 13 residues long. CDR3 residues: CSVVSRSTGEMFF. In DNA, the CDR3 is TGCAGCGTTGTCTCACGGTCCACCGGGGAGATGTTTTTT.

The V call is TRBV7-6, the J call TRBJ1-1; D remains unclear. The CDR3 has 14 residues. The germline V gene encodes CDR1 SGHVS and CDR2 FNYEAQ. Between the trimmed V and J ends, which lost 2 bases and 4 bases, there was a span of 11 bases. CDR3 in amino acids: CASSLPAGITEAFF. In nucleotides, the CDR3 is TGTGCCAGCAGCTTACCTGCGGGGATCACTGAAGCTTTCTTT.